A selection of T cell receptor beta chains follows, all from one sample in a study of regulatory T cells in long-lasting Graves disease. MiXCR, run by TCRdb on the multiplex PCR reads, gives a single entry per CDR3 protein. The repertoire has fewer than 450,000 distinct CDR3 sequences, roughly 20% of them found once; the top ten carry more than 20%. Material: peripheral blood mononuclear cells (PBMCs), obtained when the disease was refractory, from a patient treated with antithyroid drugs. All receptors derive from a female donor with Graves disease. The CDR3 runs from the conserved cysteine through the conserved F or W. Fields, in order: clone size, D gene, V gene, J gene, CDR3 protein, CDR3 DNA. D genes are given only for firm matches. Clone size is shown for a subset of rows, as once, few, many or a class of expanded clone.

clone_size: many; d_call: .; v_call: TRBV20-1; j_call: TRBJ2-7; cdr3_aa: CSARDPTGRGLISYEQYF; cdr3_nt: TGCAGTGCTAGAGATCCCACGGGGAGGGGGCTTATATCCTACGAGCAGTACTTC
clone_size: .; d_call: .; v_call: TRBV5-1; j_call: TRBJ1-1; cdr3_aa: CASMLTAMNTEAFF; cdr3_nt: TGCGCCAGCATGTTGACAGCCATGAACACTGAAGCTTTCTTT
clone_size: .; d_call: .; v_call: TRBV25-1; j_call: TRBJ2-2; cdr3_aa: CASGFTGELFF; cdr3_nt: TGTGCCAGCGGGTTTACCGGGGAGCTGTTTTTT
clone_size: .; d_call: .; v_call: TRBV4-3; j_call: TRBJ1-6; cdr3_aa: CASSHVSGTQRIDSPLHF; cdr3_nt: TGCGCCAGCAGCCATGTTTCCGGGACTCAAAGGATTGATTCACCCCTCCACTTT
clone_size: .; d_call: TRBD2; v_call: TRBV24-1; j_call: TRBJ2-1; cdr3_aa: CATSDSGTSAYNEQFF; cdr3_nt: TGTGCCACCAGTGATTCCGGGACTAGCGCCTACAATGAGCAGTTCTTC
clone_size: .; d_call: .; v_call: TRBV19; j_call: TRBJ2-2; cdr3_aa: CASSSTYTTGELFF; cdr3_nt: TGTGCCAGTAGTAGCACATACACCACCGGGGAGCTGTTTTTT
clone_size: .; d_call: .; v_call: TRBV6-5; j_call: TRBJ2-4; cdr3_aa: CASSLPQGAVQYF; cdr3_nt: TGTGCCAGCAGTTTACCTCAAGGGGCCGTTCAGTACTTC
clone_size: .; d_call: .; v_call: TRBV6-1; j_call: TRBJ1-3; cdr3_aa: CAPWGPGGTIYF; cdr3_nt: TGTGCCCCCTGGGGTCCCGGGGGCACCATATATTTT
clone_size: many; d_call: .; v_call: TRBV11-2; j_call: TRBJ2-7; cdr3_aa: CASSFGGGTYEQYF; cdr3_nt: TGTGCCAGCAGCTTCGGGGGCGGTACCTACGAGCAGTACTTC
clone_size: few; d_call: .; v_call: TRBV20-1; j_call: TRBJ2-5; cdr3_aa: CSAGGPAQETQYF; cdr3_nt: TGCAGTGCTGGGGGGCCAGCTCAAGAGACCCAGTACTTC
clone_size: .; d_call: .; v_call: TRBV28; j_call: TRBJ1-3; cdr3_aa: CASSYDGVSGNTIYF; cdr3_nt: TGTGCCAGCAGTTACGACGGCGTCTCTGGAAACACCATATATTTT
clone_size: .; d_call: .; v_call: TRBV5-5; j_call: TRBJ1-6; cdr3_aa: CASSLVGRGYSPLHF; cdr3_nt: TGCGCCAGCAGCTTGGTGGGCAGGGGTTATTCACCCCTCCACTTT
clone_size: many; d_call: .; v_call: TRBV5-5; j_call: TRBJ2-1; cdr3_aa: CASSGEGRSYNEQFF; cdr3_nt: TGTGCCAGCAGCGGTGAGGGCCGCTCCTACAATGAGCAGTTCTTC
clone_size: many; d_call: .; v_call: TRBV10-3; j_call: TRBJ1-1; cdr3_aa: CAISESVGNTEAFF; cdr3_nt: TGTGCCATCAGTGAGTCGGTGGGGAACACTGAAGCTTTCTTT
clone_size: many; d_call: .; v_call: TRBV11-2; j_call: TRBJ2-5; cdr3_aa: CASSPTGRETQYF; cdr3_nt: TGTGCCAGCAGCCCAACCGGGAGAGAGACCCAGTACTTC
clone_size: few; d_call: .; v_call: TRBV7-2; j_call: TRBJ2-3; cdr3_aa: CASSRVSGDTQYF; cdr3_nt: TGTGCCAGCAGCAGGGTTTCGGGTGATACGCAGTATTTT
clone_size: .; d_call: TRBD2; v_call: TRBV6-2/TRBV6-3; j_call: TRBJ2-7; cdr3_aa: CAISEVGPAGSEQYF; cdr3_nt: TGTGCCATCAGTGAGGTGGGACCAGCGGGGTCCGAGCAGTACTTC
clone_size: once; d_call: TRBD1; v_call: TRBV9; j_call: TRBJ1-5; cdr3_aa: CASSGGQGGQPQHF; cdr3_nt: TGTGCCAGCAGCGGAGGACAGGGCGGGCAGCCCCAGCATTTT
clone_size: many; d_call: .; v_call: TRBV7-9; j_call: TRBJ2-5; cdr3_aa: CASSVTLARGETQYF; cdr3_nt: TGTGCCAGCAGCGTAACACTAGCACGTGGAGAGACCCAGTACTTC
clone_size: many; d_call: .; v_call: TRBV3-1; j_call: TRBJ2-7; cdr3_aa: CASESPDNSYEQYF; cdr3_nt: TGTGCCAGCGAATCCCCAGACAACTCCTACGAGCAGTACTTC
clone_size: many; d_call: TRBD2; v_call: TRBV10-3; j_call: TRBJ2-7; cdr3_aa: CAISDLGGSGSYEQYF; cdr3_nt: TGTGCCATCAGTGACCTCGGGGGTAGCGGGAGCTACGAGCAGTACTTC
clone_size: .; d_call: TRBD1; v_call: TRBV28; j_call: TRBJ2-5; cdr3_aa: CATSLPGQGEETQYF; cdr3_nt: TGTGCCACCAGTCTCCCGGGACAGGGGGAAGAGACCCAGTACTTC
clone_size: .; d_call: TRBD1; v_call: TRBV18; j_call: TRBJ1-1; cdr3_aa: CASSPPGQGLFANTEAFF; cdr3_nt: TGTGCCAGCTCACCACCGGGACAGGGGCTGTTCGCGAACACTGAAGCTTTCTTT
clone_size: few; d_call: TRBD2; v_call: TRBV29-1; j_call: TRBJ2-5; cdr3_aa: CSADRLAGETQYF; cdr3_nt: TGCAGCGCCGATCGACTAGCGGGAGAGACCCAGTACTTC
clone_size: .; d_call: .; v_call: TRBV12-3/TRBV12-4; j_call: TRBJ2-2; cdr3_aa: CASRGHRLNTGELFF; cdr3_nt: TGTGCCAGCAGAGGACATAGATTAAACACCGGGGAGCTGTTTTTT
clone_size: many; d_call: .; v_call: TRBV28; j_call: TRBJ1-6; cdr3_aa: CASSWTAPAPLHF; cdr3_nt: TGTGCCAGCAGTTGGACCGCCCCGGCGCCCCTCCACTTT
clone_size: many; d_call: .; v_call: TRBV27; j_call: TRBJ1-1; cdr3_aa: CASRPTGSNTEAFF; cdr3_nt: TGTGCCAGCAGACCCACAGGGTCCAACACTGAAGCTTTCTTT
clone_size: .; d_call: .; v_call: TRBV20-1; j_call: TRBJ2-7; cdr3_aa: CSARDPGTYPYEQYF; cdr3_nt: TGCAGTGCTAGAGATCCGGGGACATACCCCTACGAGCAGTACTTC
clone_size: .; d_call: .; v_call: TRBV10-2; j_call: TRBJ2-1; cdr3_aa: CASGPQGYNEQFF; cdr3_nt: TGCGCCAGCGGACCTCAGGGTTACAATGAGCAGTTCTTC
clone_size: many; d_call: .; v_call: TRBV6-2/TRBV6-3; j_call: TRBJ2-5; cdr3_aa: CASSEPGPRETQYF; cdr3_nt: TGTGCCAGCAGTGAACCGGGACCGCGAGAGACCCAGTACTTC
clone_size: .; d_call: .; v_call: TRBV5-5; j_call: TRBJ1-1; cdr3_aa: CASSRRFGVDTEAFF; cdr3_nt: TGTGCCAGCAGCCGAAGATTTGGGGTGGACACTGAAGCTTTCTTT
clone_size: few; d_call: .; v_call: TRBV19; j_call: TRBJ1-5; cdr3_aa: CASSMEGHPNQPQHF; cdr3_nt: TGTGCCAGTAGTATGGAGGGACACCCTAATCAGCCCCAGCATTTT
clone_size: few; d_call: .; v_call: TRBV29-1; j_call: TRBJ2-2; cdr3_aa: CSVGITGELFF; cdr3_nt: TGCAGCGTTGGTATCACCGGGGAGCTGTTTTTT
clone_size: .; d_call: .; v_call: TRBV6-2/TRBV6-3; j_call: TRBJ1-2; cdr3_aa: CASSYSRTTNYGYTF; cdr3_nt: TGTGCCAGCAGTTACTCGAGAACCACCAACTATGGCTACACCTTC
clone_size: few; d_call: .; v_call: TRBV30; j_call: TRBJ1-2; cdr3_aa: CAWGPGREGYTF; cdr3_nt: TGTGCCTGGGGACCCGGCAGGGAAGGCTACACCTTC
clone_size: .; d_call: TRBD2; v_call: TRBV4-2; j_call: TRBJ2-7; cdr3_aa: CASSQKGGGRVYEQYF; cdr3_nt: TGTGCCAGCAGCCAGAAGGGTGGCGGGAGGGTTTACGAGCAGTACTTC
clone_size: .; d_call: TRBD2; v_call: TRBV19; j_call: TRBJ2-7; cdr3_aa: CASSMGSGSSYEQYF; cdr3_nt: TGTGCCAGTAGTATGGGTAGCGGGAGTTCCTACGAGCAGTACTTC
clone_size: .; d_call: .; v_call: TRBV15; j_call: TRBJ2-3; cdr3_aa: CATSRDLPDPGFRTDTQYF; cdr3_nt: TGTGCCACCAGCAGAGATCTGCCCGACCCAGGTTTCCGGACAGATACGCAGTATTTT
clone_size: few; d_call: .; v_call: TRBV15; j_call: TRBJ1-6; cdr3_aa: CVTSRDYDNSPLHF; cdr3_nt: TGTGTCACCAGCAGAGATTACGATAATTCACCCCTCCACTTT
clone_size: .; d_call: .; v_call: TRBV18; j_call: TRBJ2-2; cdr3_aa: CASSPTQANTGELFF; cdr3_nt: TGTGCCAGCTCACCAACCCAGGCGAACACCGGGGAGCTGTTTTTT
clone_size: few; d_call: .; v_call: TRBV4-1; j_call: TRBJ1-2; cdr3_aa: CASSQNRDTTIPNYGYTF; cdr3_nt: TGCGCCAGCAGCCAGAACCGGGACACCACTATTCCTAACTATGGCTACACCTTC
clone_size: many; d_call: .; v_call: TRBV11-2; j_call: TRBJ1-3; cdr3_aa: CASSSQGSGNTIYF; cdr3_nt: TGTGCCAGCAGCTCACAGGGATCTGGAAACACCATATATTTT
clone_size: few; d_call: TRBD1; v_call: TRBV7-9; j_call: TRBJ2-7; cdr3_aa: CASSFPGRGQYEQYF; cdr3_nt: TGTGCCAGCAGCTTCCCCGGCAGGGGGCAATACGAGCAGTACTTC
clone_size: .; d_call: TRBD2; v_call: TRBV6-2/TRBV6-3; j_call: TRBJ2-3; cdr3_aa: CASSPAGLSTDTQYF; cdr3_nt: TGTGCCAGCAGTCCAGCGGGACTTAGCACAGATACGCAGTATTTT
clone_size: many; d_call: .; v_call: TRBV6-1; j_call: TRBJ1-5; cdr3_aa: CASSDGGGGGSNQPQHF; cdr3_nt: TGTGCCAGCAGTGATGGCGGGGGGGGTGGGAGCAATCAGCCCCAGCATTTT
clone_size: many; d_call: .; v_call: TRBV7-2; j_call: TRBJ2-5; cdr3_aa: CASSPAGTLKGETQYF; cdr3_nt: TGTGCCAGCAGCCCCGCCGGGACACTGAAGGGCGAGACCCAGTACTTC
clone_size: .; d_call: .; v_call: TRBV7-2; j_call: TRBJ1-3; cdr3_aa: CASSLVAFSGNTIYF; cdr3_nt: TGTGCCAGCAGCTTAGTGGCTTTCTCTGGAAACACCATATATTTT